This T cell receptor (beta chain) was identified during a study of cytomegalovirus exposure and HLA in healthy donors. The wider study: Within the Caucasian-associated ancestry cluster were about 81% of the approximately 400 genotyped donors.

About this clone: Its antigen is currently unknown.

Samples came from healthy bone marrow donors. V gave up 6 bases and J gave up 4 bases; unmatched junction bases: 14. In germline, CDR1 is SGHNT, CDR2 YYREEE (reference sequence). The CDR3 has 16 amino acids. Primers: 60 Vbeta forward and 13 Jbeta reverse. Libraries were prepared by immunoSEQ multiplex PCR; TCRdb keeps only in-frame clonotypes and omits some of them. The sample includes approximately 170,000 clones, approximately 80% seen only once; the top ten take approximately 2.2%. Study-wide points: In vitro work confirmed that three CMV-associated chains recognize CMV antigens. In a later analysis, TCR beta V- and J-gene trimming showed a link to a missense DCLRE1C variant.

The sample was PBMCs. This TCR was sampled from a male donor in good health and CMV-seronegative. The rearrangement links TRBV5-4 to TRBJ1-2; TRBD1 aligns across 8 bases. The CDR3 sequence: CASKDRGRFSGYGYTF. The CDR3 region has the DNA TGTGCCAGCAAAGACAGGGGAAGATTTAGTGGCTATGGCTACACCTTC.